These 10 T cell receptor beta chains came from one sample sequenced in a study of breast tumors, draining lymph nodes, adjacent tissues. Samples came from axillary lymph nodes draining the breast cancer. Using its own MiXCR run on the multiplex PCR reads, TCRdb lists one record per CDR3 protein. The table lists some 200,000 distinct CDR3 sequences, 31% of them singletons, with 4.3% in the top ten. The source material was axillary lymph node tissue. These receptors all stem from a female donor with breast cancer. Some clones in this sample may be carry-over from other donors' samples.

Turning to this clonotype: A much larger clone differs from this one at a single base, so this may be a read error. V usage is TRBV20-1 and J usage is TRBJ2-5; the match to TRBD2 covers 11 bases. From germline, CDR1 is DFQATT and CDR2 SNEGSKA (reference sequence). CDR3 length: 14 residues. V lost 4 bases and J lost 7; bases outside the gene matches: 8. Here the CDR3 DNA reads TGCAGTGCTAAACTAGCGGGAGTAGGTGCGACCCAGTACTTC. Amino acid sequence: CSAKLAGVGATQYF.

The CDR3 loop reads CAWSFGDQETQYF. The CDR3 DNA reads TGTGCCTGGAGTTTCGGGGATCAAGAGACCCAGTACTTC. The gene calls are TRBV30 and TRBJ2-5; TRBD2 is a possible D gene (5 bases). The CDR3 is made up of 13 amino acids. The germline gives CDR1 GTSNPN, CDR2 SVGIG (reference sequence). Deletions cut 2 bases from V and 2 bases from J, with 9 bases between.

This clonotype showed up many times. V and J are TRBV2 and TRBJ2-1; 7 nucleotides agree with TRBD1. J gave up 0 bases and V 5 bases, and 10 bases lay outside the gene matches. CDR1 is SNHLY, CDR2 FYNNEI, per germline. There are 17 residues in the CDR3. The CDR3 loop reads CASSPGVGDSSYNEQFF. The CDR3 DNA reads as TGTGCCAGCAGTCCCGGTGTAGGGGACAGCTCCTACAATGAGCAGTTCTTC. Filled out from reference TRBV2 and TRBJ2-1, the complete variable domain reads EPEVTQTPSHQVTQMGQEVILRCVPISNHLYFYWYRQILGQKVEFLVSFYNNEISEKSEIFDDQFSVERPDGSNFTLKIRSTKLEDSAMYFCASSPGVGDSSYNEQFFGPGTRLTVL.

This clonotype occurred many times. The chain is built from TRBV15 and TRBJ2-3, with D perhaps matching TRBD1 or TRBD2 (6 bases each). This CDR3 contains 20 residues. V was cut by 2 bases and J by 2 bases, with 26 bases left in between. Looked up from germline, CDR1 is LNHNV and CDR2 is YYDKDF (reference sequence). The CDR3 sequence is CATSRKRTAPLGTVTDTQYF. The CDR3 region has the DNA TGTGCCACCAGCAGAAAGAGGACAGCTCCCCTTGGGACTGTCACAGATACGCAGTATTTT.

This clonotype has at least ten counts. This chain joins TRBV9 and TRBJ2-3; D unclear. The CDR3 is made up of 14 amino acids. Trimming stripped 6 bases from V and 1 base from J, with 12 bases between. Germline V gene lookup returns CDR1 SGDLS and CDR2 YYNGEE. For the CDR3, the DNA is TGTGCCAGCACCCCTCGGCAGGGCACAGATACGCAGTATTTT. It encodes CASTPRQGTDTQYF.

This clonotype was found many times. V gene TRBV30 combines with J gene TRBJ1-5; 7 bases are shared with TRBD1. The germline gives CDR1 GTSNPN, CDR2 SVGIG (reference sequence). The CDR3 extends over 14 amino acids. V gave up 2 bases and J gave up 4 bases; unmatched junction bases: 5. CDR3 loop: CAWSLGGGNQPQHF. The CDR3 DNA sequence: TGTGCCTGGAGTTTAGGGGGCGGGAATCAGCCCCAGCATTTT.

The table lists this clonotype with many counts. J is TRBJ1-5 and V is TRBV19; no reliable D call. This CDR3 region has 15 residues. Trimming shortened V by 7 bases and J by 1 base, and 14 bases separated the two germline ends. CDR1 and CDR2 from the germline V gene are LNHDA and SQIVND (reference sequence). In DNA form, the CDR3 reads TGTGCCAGTACCTCAAAGGAGACCAGCAATCAGCCCCAGCATTTT. Its translation: CASTSKETSNQPQHF. The full variable domain, completed using reference TRBV19 and TRBJ1-5, is DGGITQSPKYLFRKEGQNVTLSCEQNLNHDAMYWYRQDPGQGLRLIYYSQIVNDFQKGDIAEGYSVSREKKESFPLTVTSAQKNPTAFYLCASTSKETSNQPQHFGDGTRLSIL.

The chain combines TRBV15 with TRBJ1-5; 7 bases fit TRBD1. The CDR3 length is 18 residues. The V gene end was trimmed by 2 bases and the J gene end by 3 bases; junction bases not matched to a gene: 13. Germline lookup yields CDR1 LNHNV and CDR2 YYDKDF (reference sequence). The CDR3 spells CATSRSRRQGHYNQPQHF. CDR3 DNA: TGTGCCACCAGCAGATCGCGTCGACAGGGTCACTACAATCAGCCCCAGCATTTT. Full variable domain (remainder filled in from reference TRBV15 and TRBJ1-5): DAMVIQNPRYQVTQFGKPVTLSCSQTLNHNVMYWYQQKSSQAPKLLFHYYDKDFNNEADTPDNFQSRRPNTSFCFLDIRSPGLGDTAMYLCATSRSRRQGHYNQPQHFGDGTRLSIL.

This clonotype has ten or more counts. One end of the junction varies from germline; a read error may be responsible. The J gene is TRBJ1-2, the V gene TRBV7-2; D unclear. Germline V lookup: CDR1 SGHTA, CDR2 FQGNSA. The length of the CDR3 is 13 residues. The CDR3 coding sequence is TGTGCCAGCCGCTTAGGGACTAACTATGGCTACACCTTC. This gives the protein CASRLGTNYGYTF. The complete variable domain, with remaining parts taken from reference TRBV7-2 and TRBJ1-2, reads GAGVSQSPSNKVTEKGKDVELRCDPISGHTALYWYRQSLGQGLEFLIYFQGNSAPDKSGLPSDRFSAERTGGSVSTLTIQRTQQEDSAVYLCASRLGTNYGYTFGSGTRLTVV.

This clonotype was detected many times. The chain carries TRBV6-5 and TRBJ1-2, with 9 bases that match TRBD1. J gave up 0 bases and V 4 bases, and 9 bases lay outside the gene matches. This CDR3 region has 17 residues. From germline, CDR1 is MNHEY and CDR2 SVGAGI. CDR3 sequence: CASSLHSGTGTNYGYTF. DNA of the CDR3: TGTGCCAGCAGTTTACACTCCGGGACAGGGACTAACTATGGCTACACCTTC.